This T cell receptor (beta chain) was identified in a study of shared clonotypes between healthy human individuals. There are 13 residues in the CDR3. V was pared by 6 bases and J by 1 base, with 6 bases between. From germline, CDR1 is MNHEY and CDR2 SMNVEV (reference sequence). Only CD45RO-negative cells positively selected for CCR7 counted as naive CD8 cells, so terminally differentiated effector memory CD45RA+ cells were excluded. Those who donated were healthy HIV-negative adults, with no recent acute infections or vaccinations reported. Using immunoSEQ multiplex PCR, the repertoire was profiled, and TCRdb retains in-frame clones only, with some absent. Here the sample spans approximately 590,000 clones, around 95% being singletons.

Specimen: naive CD8+ T cells sorted from blood. The genes are TRBV27 and TRBJ2-2; D gene uncertain. The clonotype originates from a woman aged 30 to 39 in good health. For the CDR3, the DNA is TGTGCCAGCAGCTATCTGAACACCGGGGAGCTGTTTTTT. Amino acids: CASSYLNTGELFF.